This T cell receptor beta chain came from a study of T cell responses to AZD1222 COVID-19 vaccine. The CDR3 spans 17 residues. Germline V gives CDR1 ENHRY, CDR2 SYGVKD. J lost 2 bases, V lost 2 bases, and 6 bases had no gene match. Sequencing used immunoSEQ multiplex PCR; TCRdb keeps in-frame clones, though not all of them. The top ten hold 7.1% of the sample, which has fewer than 150,000 clones, around 89% seen once. Investigators merged groups given second doses at roughly 4 or roughly 12 weeks. Study-wide results and limits: The donors showed a predominance of white British ancestry and of females, with possible underestimation of clonal diversity. Spike-specific TCR breadth and depth were elevated following two AZD1222 doses. Along spike, vaccine-associated CD4 TCRs were found throughout, with dominance at 160-218 and 743-854.

This clone occurred once. The antigen is unknown. The clonotype comes from an adult who received the AZD1222 COVID-19 vaccine. The chain combines TRBV10-3 with TRBJ2-4, with 10 bases matching TRBD2. Sequenced here: peripheral blood, sampled 28 days after the second AZD1222 dose. CDR3: CAISEGAGGPTKNIQYF. The CDR3 nucleotides read TGTGCCATCAGTGAGGGAGCGGGAGGGCCGACCAAAAACATTCAGTACTTC.